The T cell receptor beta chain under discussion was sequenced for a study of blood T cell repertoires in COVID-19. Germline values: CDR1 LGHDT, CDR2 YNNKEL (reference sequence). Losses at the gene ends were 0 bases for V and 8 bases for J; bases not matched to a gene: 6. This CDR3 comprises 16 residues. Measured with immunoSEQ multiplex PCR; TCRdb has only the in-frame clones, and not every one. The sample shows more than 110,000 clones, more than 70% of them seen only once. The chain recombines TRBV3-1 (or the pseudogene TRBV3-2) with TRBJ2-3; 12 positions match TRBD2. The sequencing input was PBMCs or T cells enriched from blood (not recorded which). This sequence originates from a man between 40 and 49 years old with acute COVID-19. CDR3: CASSQDATSGRGTQYF. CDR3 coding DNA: TGTGCCAGCAGCCAAGATGCGACTAGCGGGAGAGGTACGCAGTATTTT.